Presented here are 8 T cell receptor beta chains from one specimen sequenced in a study of T cells in Graves' hyperthyroidism and ophthalmopathy. It was RNA transcripts that yielded the amplified TCR beta CDR3 regions. HTBI primers were the set used in a first-round RT-PCR of the TCR CDR3. TCRdb itself ran the multiplex PCR reads through MiXCR, one entry per CDR3 protein. The data contain about 550,000 distinct CDR3 sequences, under 25% of them singletons. The sample comprised blood. Every receptor here comes from a man aged 18 to 30 with Graves' hyperthyroidism.

V and J are TRBV28 and TRBJ2-5, with 7 bases matching TRBD2. Trimming cost V 5 bases and J 1 base; bases outside gene matches: 7. Germline V gives CDR1 MDHEN, CDR2 SYDVKM. The CDR3 has 15 amino acids. CDR3 in DNA: TGTGCCAGCAGTCTCCCGTCTAGCGGCCAAGAGACCCAGTACTTC. The encoded protein is CASSLPSSGQETQYF.

This clonotype was detected many times. This chain joins TRBV6-5 and TRBJ1-2; D not certain. This CDR3 is built from 15 residues. Between the trimmed V and J ends, which lost 0 bases and 0 bases, there was a span of 8 bases. Germline V gene sequence: CDR1 MNHEY, CDR2 SVGAGI. The CDR3 bases are TGTGCCAGCAGTTACTCCCCCGGAGCTAACTATGGCTACACCTTC. It specifies CASSYSPGANYGYTF.

The table lists this clonotype with many counts. This chain uses TRBV11-2 with TRBJ1-1, with 7 bases fitting TRBD1. Trimming removed 5 bases from V and 9 bases from J; junction bases left unmatched: 9. The CDR3 extends over 13 amino acids. CDR1 and CDR2 (germline): SGHAT, FQNNGV. The DNA for the CDR3 is TGTGCCAGCAGCCCCCCGGGACAGACTCAAGCTTTCTTT. It yields the protein CASSPPGQTQAFF.

This clonotype was recorded many times. The V call is TRBV12-3 or TRBV12-4, the J call TRBJ2-7; 7 bases fit TRBD2. The V and J ends lost 3 bases and 3 bases, in that order; junction bases with no gene match: 8. The CDR3 loop spans 15 amino acids. DNA of the CDR3: TGTGCCAGCAGTTTGGGTGGGGGGGTGAGCTACGAGCAGTACTTC. Translation gives CASSLGGGVSYEQYF.

This clonotype showed up many times. V gene TRBV9 combines with J gene TRBJ2-3; D unresolved. The CDR3 loop spans 14 amino acids. V was pared by 4 bases and J by 2 bases, with 11 bases between. The germline V gene has CDR1 SGDLS and CDR2 YYNGEE. The CDR3 loop is CASSLTGLTDTQYF. The CDR3, as DNA: TGTGCCAGCAGCCTGACGGGCCTCACAGATACGCAGTATTTT.

This clonotype was picked up many times. This chain joins TRBV4-1 and TRBJ2-4; 7 nucleotides line up with TRBD2. Germline CDR1 and CDR2: MGHRA and YSYEKL. This CDR3 contains 14 residues. J lost 1 base, V lost 4 bases, and 1 base had no gene match. The CDR3 here is CASSREGAKNIQYF. Written as DNA, the CDR3 is TGCGCCAGCAGCCGGGAGGGGGCCAAAAACATTCAGTACTTC.

This clonotype has a count of ten or more. The V gene is TRBV5-6, the J gene TRBJ1-5; 9 nucleotides line up with TRBD1. This CDR3 spans 16 amino acids. Per germline, CDR1 SGHDT and CDR2 YYEEEE. Germline trimming cut 4 bases from V and 2 bases from J; bases unmatched to any gene: 7. For the CDR3, the DNA is TGTGCCAGCAGCCATAGGGGACAGGGTGGCAATCAGCCCCAGCATTTT. Translation: CASSHRGQGGNQPQHF.

This clonotype was seen many times. The chain carries TRBV19 and TRBJ1-5; D is ambiguous. Germline V lookup: CDR1 LNHDA, CDR2 SQIVND (reference sequence). This CDR3 contains 13 residues. Trimming cost V 0 bases and J 7 bases, with 7 bases left between them. CDR3 sequence: CASSIDGKQPQHF. The DNA of the CDR3 is TGTGCCAGTAGTATAGATGGAAAACAGCCCCAGCATTTT.